The 11 T cell receptor beta chains below were found in one sample sequenced in a study of persistence of HIV-infected CD4 T cells. The stimulus was an HIV-1 Gag 15-mer peptide pool, 0.95 to 1 ug/peptide/mL. CD40L-negative CD69-negative CD45RO-high memory CD4+ T cells were sorted as populations depleted of antigen-responding cells. For these TCRs, the target antigens are not known. Sequencing used immunoSEQ version 4 in survey mode. Sequencing used immunoSEQ multiplex PCR; TCRdb keeps in-frame clones, though not all of them. The sample lists about 41,000 clones; 75% to 80% were seen once. Sequencing used CD4+ T cells sorted from PBMCs after approximately 19-hour stimulation, obtained from a patient who received antiretroviral therapy. These receptors came from an adult man with HIV who was CMV-seropositive.

This clone was recorded once. The chain employs TRBV19 and TRBJ2-2, with 9 positions matching TRBD2. This CDR3 contains 18 residues. Germline V lookup: CDR1 LNHDA, CDR2 SQIVND (reference sequence). The V and J ends lost 2 bases and 5 bases, in that order; junction bases with no gene match: 12. CDR3 sequence reads: CASSILNLAGRITGELFF. The CDR3 DNA reads TGTGCCAGTAGTATACTAAATCTAGCGGGGAGGATTACCGGGGAGCTGTTTTTT.

V and J are TRBV19 and TRBJ2-1, with 9 bases lining up with TRBD2. This CDR3 has 15 amino acids. The germline V gene encodes CDR1 LNHDA and CDR2 SQIVND (reference sequence). The V and J ends lost 6 bases and 4 bases, in that order; junction bases with no gene match: 7. In DNA, the CDR3 is TGTGCCAGTAGGGGTAGCGGGAGAAGATACAATGAGCAGTTCTTC. It is translated as CASRGSGRRYNEQFF.

The rearrangement links TRBV19 to TRBJ2-3; D unclear. Germline CDR1 is LNHDA and CDR2 is SQIVND (reference sequence). The CDR3 spans 13 residues. V lost 0 bases to trimming and J lost 4 bases, with 5 bases between them. CDR3 bases: TGTGCCAGTAGTATAGAACGGGCAGATACGCAGTATTTT. This gives the protein CASSIERADTQYF.

This chain joins TRBV18 and TRBJ1-3; maybe TRBD1 (5 bases). The CDR3 runs 14 residues. V was clipped by 5 bases and J by 8 bases, with 16 bases between them. Per the germline V gene, CDR1 is KGHSH and CDR2 is LQKENI. CDR3 protein: CASSLSQGVDTIYF. The DNA for the CDR3 is TGTGCCAGCTCATTATCCCAGGGCGTGGACACCATATATTTT.

The rearrangement joins TRBV19 to TRBJ1-5; TRBD1 agrees at 7 bases. V lost 6 bases and J lost 7; bases outside the gene matches: 12. The CDR3 is 15 residues long. Germline assignment: CDR1 LNHDA and CDR2 SQIVND (reference sequence). CDR3 in DNA: TGTGCCAGTAGCCTGAGCAGGGGGACCGGGCAGCCCCAGCATTTT. Its protein product is CASSLSRGTGQPQHF.

The chain combines TRBV5-6 with TRBJ1-2; unclear D gene. CDR3 length: 13 residues. Germline V gene data show CDR1 as SGHDT and CDR2 as YYEEEE. The ends were cut back, 4 bases at V and 0 bases at J, with 7 bases in the middle. This CDR3 reads CASSVGANYGYTF. CDR3 nucleotide sequence: TGTGCCAGCAGCGTTGGAGCTAACTATGGCTACACCTTC.

This chain connects TRBV5-1 to TRBJ2-1; 7 positions match TRBD2. Germline loops: CDR1 SGHRS, CDR2 YFSETQ. V shed 0 bases, J shed 6 bases, and the junction held 6 bases outside the gene matches. The CDR3 covers 15 residues. The CDR3 spells CASSLAGGTGNEQFF. The CDR3 coding sequence is TGCGCCAGCAGCTTGGCGGGAGGAACGGGCAATGAGCAGTTCTTC.

This sequence joins TRBV18 and TRBJ2-3, with 8 bases fitting TRBD1. The CDR3 loop spans 19 amino acids. CDR1 is KGHSH, CDR2 LQKENI, per germline. V dropped 5 bases and J dropped 0; count of bases not matched to a gene: 16. The CDR3 loop reads CASSWRPGTGRSSTDTQYF. Here the CDR3 DNA reads TGTGCCAGCTCATGGCGACCCGGGACAGGACGATCTAGCACAGATACGCAGTATTTT.

This clone was observed a handful of times. The V call is TRBV9, the J call TRBJ2-5; unclear D gene. CDR1 and CDR2 from the germline V gene are SGDLS and YYNGEE. The CDR3 contains 13 residues. Trimming removed 0 bases at V and 7 bases at J, with 10 bases between. The CDR3 region has the DNA TGTGCCAGCAGCGTAGGGCAACTCGCGACCCAGTACTTC. Its translation is CASSVGQLATQYF.

This chain links TRBV5-1 with TRBJ2-1; a weak D match, TRBD1 (6 bases). V was trimmed by 1 base and J by 0 bases, leaving 11 bases between them. The CDR3 is made up of 16 amino acids. Germline-derived CDR1 and CDR2 are SGHRS and YFSETQ. The CDR3 is CASSLQGQSSYNEQFF. CDR3 nucleotide sequence: TGCGCCAGCAGCTTGCAAGGACAGAGCTCCTACAATGAGCAGTTCTTC.

V and J are TRBV4-1 and TRBJ1-1; 8 nucleotides agree with TRBD1. Per germline, CDR1 MGHRA and CDR2 YSYEKL. There are 14 residues in the CDR3. V lost 4 bases to trimming and J lost 8 bases; unmatched junction nucleotides: 9. The CDR3 reads CASSLSGGRAEAFF. The CDR3 nucleotides are TGCGCCAGCAGCCTCTCAGGGGGCCGTGCCGAAGCTTTCTTT.